A selection of T cell receptor beta chains follows, all from one sample in a study of T cells in Graves' hyperthyroidism and ophthalmopathy. MiXCR was run by TCRdb on the multiplex PCR reads, yielding one entry per CDR3 protein. The sample has 500,000 to 600,000 distinct CDR3 sequences, 15% to 20% seen once. The sample taken for sequencing was blood. All receptors derive from a man between 35 and 55 years old with Graves' ophthalmopathy. CDR3s include the opening cysteine and the closing phenylalanine or tryptophan. The D gene is left open where the match is weak. Clone size is not always given. Where it is, it says once, few, many or a class for expanded clones.

j_call v_call d_call clone_size cdr3_aa cdr3_nt
TRBJ2-3 TRBV3-1 TRBD2 few CASSRGRGSRDGDTQYF TGTGCCAGCAGCCGAGGGAGGGGCTCTAGGGACGGGGATACGCAGTATTTT
TRBJ1-2 TRBV30 . many CAWSAGIGYGYTF TGTGCCTGGAGTGCAGGGATCGGCTATGGCTACACCTTC
TRBJ2-2 TRBV28 . . CASSRTGLPRYTGELFF TGTGCCAGCAGTCGCACAGGGCTCCCAAGATACACCGGGGAGCTGTTTTTT
TRBJ2-6 TRBV5-1 . few CASSLAYGGRGGAPGANVLTF TGCGCCAGCAGCTTGGCGTACGGTGGTCGAGGGGGAGCCCCTGGGGCCAACGTCCTGACTTTC
TRBJ2-3 TRBV30 TRBD2 . CALRGLARGSAGTDTQYF TGTGCCTTACGGGGACTAGCCAGGGGATCGGCTGGCACAGATACGCAGTATTTT
TRBJ1-1 TRBV5-1 TRBD1 many CASRQQGLKNTEAFF TGCGCCAGCAGACAACAGGGGCTGAAGAACACTGAAGCTTTCTTT
TRBJ1-5 TRBV28 . few CASSSIRQPQHF TGTGCCAGCAGCTCCATCCGCCAGCCCCAGCATTTT
TRBJ2-1 TRBV27 TRBD1 . CASSDRDRAYNEQFF TGTGCCAGCAGTGACCGGGACAGAGCCTACAATGAGCAGTTCTTC
TRBJ2-3 TRBV27 TRBD1 few CASSFGTGRDTQYF TGTGCCAGCAGTTTTGGGACAGGCCGGGATACGCAGTATTTT
TRBJ1-2 TRBV27 TRBD1 many CASSTTPDRVAYGYTF TGTGCCAGCAGTACTACCCCCGACAGGGTGGCATATGGCTACACCTTC
TRBJ2-7 TRBV14 . . CASSQSVVEQYF TGTGCCAGCAGCCAATCGGTAGTCGAGCAGTACTTC
TRBJ1-1 TRBV13 . . CASSLGPRGSTEAFF TGTGCCAGCAGCTTAGGCCCCAGGGGTAGCACTGAAGCTTTCTTT
TRBJ2-3 TRBV5-1 TRBD1 many CASRGTGGQTDTQYF TGCGCCAGCAGAGGGACAGGGGGCCAAACAGATACGCAGTATTTT
TRBJ2-3 TRBV5-1 . . CANLAGRRWADTQYF TGTGCCAACCTCGCGGGGCGACGATGGGCAGATACGCAGTATTTT
TRBJ2-2 TRBV7-3 TRBD2 . CASSVASGSRFGELFF TGTGCCAGCAGCGTGGCTAGCGGGAGTCGGTTCGGGGAGCTGTTTTTT
TRBJ2-7 TRBV5-6 TRBD1 many CASSLGQSEQYF TGTGCCAGCAGCCTGGGACAGAGCGAGCAGTACTTC
TRBJ1-3 TRBV10-3 . few CAIRATGSGNTIYF TGTGCCATCAGGGCGACTGGATCTGGAAACACCATATATTTT
TRBJ2-3 TRBV7-9 TRBD2 . CASSLVALAGLDTQYF TGTGCCAGCAGCTTAGTGGCTCTAGCGGGTCTGGATACGCAGTATTTT
TRBJ2-7 TRBV30 . . CAWSQVGGAHYEQYF TGTGCCTGGAGCCAAGTGGGGGGAGCCCATTACGAGCAGTACTTC
TRBJ1-4 TRBV7-2 TRBD1 many CASSSQGTNEKLFF TGTGCCAGCAGCTCACAGGGGACTAATGAAAAACTGTTTTTT
TRBJ2-7 TRBV28 TRBD1 few CASSFSGTGRNEQYF TGTGCCAGCAGTTTTTCCGGGACAGGGAGAAACGAGCAGTACTTC
TRBJ1-6 TRBV7-3 . few CASSLEPGGGSPLHF TGTGCCAGCAGCTTAGAGCCTGGAGGGGGTTCACCCCTCCACTTT
TRBJ2-2 TRBV6-2/TRBV6-3 TRBD1 few CASNWGQGATGELFF TGTGCCAGCAACTGGGGACAGGGTGCCACCGGGGAGCTGTTTTTT
TRBJ1-6 TRBV6-1 . . CASSEAWGGGSTLHF TGTGCCAGCAGTGAAGCGTGGGGGGGGGGGTCGACCCTCCACTTT
TRBJ1-6 TRBV30 . many CAWSVSRSPLHF TGTGCCTGGAGTGTTTCTCGATCACCCCTCCACTTT
TRBJ2-5 TRBV20-1 TRBD2 . CSAGWGGSEETQYF TGCAGTGCTGGATGGGGGGGTTCCGAAGAGACCCAGTACTTC
TRBJ2-6 TRBV20-1 . . CSARALPTDSGANVLTF TGCAGTGCTAGAGCCCTTCCGACCGACTCTGGGGCCAACGTCCTGACTTTC
TRBJ2-5 TRBV7-9 . . CASSLARGARETQYF TGTGCCAGCAGCTTAGCCCGGGGGGCCAGGGAGACCCAGTACTTC
TRBJ2-7 TRBV7-2 . many CASRFGATYEQYF TGTGCCAGCCGATTCGGGGCCACCTACGAGCAGTACTTC
TRBJ2-1 TRBV7-3 . few CASSLRRGPRLEQFF TGTGCCAGCAGCTTAAGGCGGGGGCCCCGTTTGGAGCAGTTCTTC